This note documents a single TCR beta chain sequence. Its antigen is not known. Germline V gene data show CDR1 as MNHEY and CDR2 as SMNVEV (reference sequence). The V gene lost 9 bases and the J gene lost 0 bases, with 12 bases spanning the gap. The CDR3 consists of 13 residues. The data were taken from a study of cytomegalovirus exposure and HLA in healthy donors. Study in general: For the roughly 370 genotyped donors, 81% fell within the Caucasian-associated ancestry cluster.

Whole-study results and caveats: With later analysis, a missense DCLRE1C variant became linked to TCR beta V- and J-gene trimming. The authors reported that TCR beta sequences could predict HLA-A and HLA-B alleles. These predictions were accurate for most subjects in the first cohort. Follow-up analysis found HLA locus-dependent TCR association rates, highest for DRB1 and lowest for HLA-C.

The PCR used 60 Vbeta and 13 Jbeta primers. TCRdb keeps only in-frame clones here, not all; method: immunoSEQ multiplex PCR. The sample lists about 130,000 clones; roughly three quarters were seen once. This sequence joins TRBV27 and TRBJ2-7; tentative D call: TRBD2 (5 bases). The material sequenced was PBMCs. This clonotype was sampled from a woman aged 35 to 49 in good health and CMV-seronegative. CDR3 in amino acids: CASRLAASYEQYF. DNA for the CDR3: TGTGCCAGTCGGCTAGCTGCCTCCTACGAGCAGTACTTC.